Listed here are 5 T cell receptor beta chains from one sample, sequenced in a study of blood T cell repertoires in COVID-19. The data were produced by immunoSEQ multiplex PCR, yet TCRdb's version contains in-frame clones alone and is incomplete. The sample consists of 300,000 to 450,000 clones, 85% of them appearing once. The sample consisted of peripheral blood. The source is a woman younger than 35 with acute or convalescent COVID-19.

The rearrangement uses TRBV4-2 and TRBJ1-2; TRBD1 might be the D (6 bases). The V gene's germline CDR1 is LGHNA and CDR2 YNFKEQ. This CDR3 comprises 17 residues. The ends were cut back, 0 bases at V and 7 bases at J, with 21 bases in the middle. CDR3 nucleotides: TGTGCCAGCAGCCAAGATATGAAGTCCGGGCAGGGGTTTGGCTACACCTTC. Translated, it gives CASSQDMKSGQGFGYTF.

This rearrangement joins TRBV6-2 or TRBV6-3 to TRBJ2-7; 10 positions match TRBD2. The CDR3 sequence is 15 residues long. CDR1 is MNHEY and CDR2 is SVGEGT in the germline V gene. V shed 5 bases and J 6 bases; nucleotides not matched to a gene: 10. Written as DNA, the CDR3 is TGTGCCAGCAGTCACCCTTTCGAGCGGGGGGGCGAGCAGTACTTC. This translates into CASSHPFERGGEQYF.

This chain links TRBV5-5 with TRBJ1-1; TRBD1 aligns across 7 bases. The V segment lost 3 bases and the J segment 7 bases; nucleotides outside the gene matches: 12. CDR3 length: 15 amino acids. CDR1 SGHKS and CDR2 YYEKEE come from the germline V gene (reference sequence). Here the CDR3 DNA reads TGTGCCAGCAGCTCGAGGTTCTCCGGGACAGATGAAGCTTTCTTT. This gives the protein CASSSRFSGTDEAFF.

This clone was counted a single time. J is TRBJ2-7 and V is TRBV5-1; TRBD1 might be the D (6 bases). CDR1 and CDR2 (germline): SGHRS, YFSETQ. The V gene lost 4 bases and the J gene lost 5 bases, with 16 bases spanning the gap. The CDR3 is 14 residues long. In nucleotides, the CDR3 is TGCGCCAGCAGCCCCCTGGACAGTCCCAACGAGCAGTACTTC. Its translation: CASSPLDSPNEQYF.

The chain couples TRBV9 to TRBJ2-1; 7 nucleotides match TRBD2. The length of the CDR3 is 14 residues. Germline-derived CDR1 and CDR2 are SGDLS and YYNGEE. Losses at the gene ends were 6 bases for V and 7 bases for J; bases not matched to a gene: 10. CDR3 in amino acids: CASTPMGGENEQFF. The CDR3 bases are TGTGCCAGCACCCCTATGGGGGGGGAGAATGAGCAGTTCTTC.